Shown below are 27 T cell receptor beta chains from a single sample sequenced in a study of OX40 agonist ivuxolimab in advanced cancers. Produced via immunoSEQ multiplex PCR; TCRdb's table is partial and in-frame only. This sample has fewer than 75,000 clones, with less than 90% found just once. The specimen was CD4+ or CD8+ T cells sorted from blood, collected in a trial of the OX40 agonist ivuxolimab. These TCRs come from an adult with an advanced solid tumor such as melanoma, head and neck, liver or kidney cancer.

This chain links TRBV5-1 with TRBJ2-1; D ambiguous. CDR1 and CDR2 from the germline V gene are SGHRS and YFSETQ. V lost 3 bases, J lost 0 bases, and 10 bases lay in between. This CDR3 spans 15 amino acids. The CDR3 reads CASSSSYSSYNEQFF. The DNA of the CDR3 is TGCGCCAGCAGCTCGAGCTACAGCTCCTACAATGAGCAGTTCTTC.

The chain has TRBV5-6 and TRBJ1-4; D not certain. From germline, CDR1 is SGHDT and CDR2 YYEEEE. Trimming left V 2 bases short and J 7 bases short, with 12 bases between. This CDR3 comprises 14 residues. CDR3 sequence: CASSFSGISEKLFF. CDR3 bases: TGTGCCAGCAGCTTTTCGGGGATAAGTGAAAAACTGTTTTTT.

The V and J genes are TRBV28 and TRBJ2-5; 11 bases fit TRBD1. In germline, CDR1 is MDHEN, CDR2 SYDVKM. The CDR3 covers 11 residues. With V trimmed by 11 bases and J by 11 bases, 7 bases remained unmatched. DNA for the CDR3: TGTGCCTCAGGGACAGGGGGAGAGCAGTACTTC. This encodes CASGTGGEQYF.

The rearrangement uses TRBV7-9 and TRBJ2-1; TRBD2 matches at 13 bases. The junction had 9 bases not matched to a gene; V was cut back by 5 bases and J by 8 bases. In germline, CDR1 is SEHNR, CDR2 FQNEAQ (reference sequence). The CDR3 covers 16 residues. The CDR3 DNA reads TGTGCCAGCAGCCCTAGGACTAGCGGGAGTTTCCATGAGCAGTTCTTC. Amino acid sequence: CASSPRTSGSFHEQFF.

V gene TRBV30 combines with J gene TRBJ1-5; D not resolved. V was pared by 1 base and J by 5 bases, with 9 bases between. CDR3 size: 13 residues. Germline V lookup: CDR1 GTSNPN, CDR2 SVGIG (reference sequence). The CDR3 sequence is CAWSASGDQPQHF. The CDR3 region has the DNA TGTGCCTGGAGTGCGAGTGGGGATCAGCCCCAGCATTTT.

The CDR3 DNA reads TGTGCCAGCAGCCCGGGGGGGCTGGGGGACTCCAAAGAGACCCAGTACTTC. Translation: CASSPGGLGDSKETQYF. V is TRBV5-5 and J is TRBJ2-5, with 8 bases aligning to TRBD2. The CDR3 has 17 residues. Germline trimming cut 4 bases from V and 3 bases from J; bases unmatched to any gene: 14. Looked up from germline, CDR1 is SGHKS and CDR2 is YYEKEE (reference sequence).

This chain connects TRBV5-1 to TRBJ2-3; 10 positions match TRBD2. CDR3 size: 15 residues. The junction had 3 bases not matched to a gene; V was cut back by 5 bases and J by 0 bases. CDR1 SGHRS and CDR2 YFSETQ come from the germline V gene. CDR3 protein: CASRSSGRSTDTQYF. In nucleotides, the CDR3 is TGCGCCAGCAGATCTAGCGGGAGAAGCACAGATACGCAGTATTTT. The variable domain in full, with the rest retrieved from reference TRBV5-1 and TRBJ2-3, is KAGVTQTPRYLIKTRGQQVTLSCSPISGHRSVSWYQQTPGQGLQFLFEYFSETQRNKGNFPGRFSGRQFSNSRSEMNVSTLELGDSALYLCASRSSGRSTDTQYFGPGTRLTVL.

This sequence joins TRBV27 and TRBJ2-7, with no clear D. CDR3 length: 17 residues. Looked up from germline, CDR1 is MNHEY and CDR2 is SMNVEV (reference sequence). Trimming pared 5 bases from V and 7 bases from J, leaving 27 bases between. The DNA for the CDR3 is TGTGCCAGCAGTAGCCCTTTTTCCGGACGGAAATCGAGAGAGCAGTACTTC. It specifies CASSSPFSGRKSREQYF.

The chain links TRBV2 to TRBJ2-1, with 9 bases matching TRBD2. The germline V gene encodes CDR1 SNHLY and CDR2 FYNNEI. V shed 2 bases, J shed 4 bases, and the junction held 9 bases outside the gene matches. CDR3 length equals 17 residues. The CDR3 sequence: CASSERLAGTGYNEQFF. The CDR3 nucleotides are TGTGCCAGCAGTGAAAGGCTAGCGGGAACCGGTTACAATGAGCAGTTCTTC.

The rearrangement links TRBV4-2 to TRBJ2-3; TRBD2 matches at 10 bases. The germline V gene has CDR1 LGHNA and CDR2 YNFKEQ. The CDR3 contains 18 residues. The ends lost 0 bases at V and 5 bases at J; junction bases unmatched: 11. The CDR3: CASSQDPLGSGRRDTQYF. The CDR3 DNA follows: TGTGCCAGCAGCCAAGACCCCTTGGGTAGCGGGAGGAGAGATACGCAGTATTTT.

This chain joins TRBV7-2 and TRBJ1-4; a possible D gene is TRBD1 (6 bases). V lost 5 bases to trimming and J lost 7 bases, with 11 bases between them. The CDR3 contains 13 residues. Germline CDR1 and CDR2: SGHTA and FQGNSA. The DNA of the CDR3 is TGTGCCAGCAGCCCAAACAGGGTTGAAAAACTGTTTTTT. Its translation: CASSPNRVEKLFF. Based on the CDR3 plus reference TRBV7-2 and TRBJ1-4, the full variable domain is GAGVSQSPSNKVTEKGKDVELRCDPISGHTALYWYRQSLGQGLEFLIYFQGNSAPDKSGLPSDRFSAERTGGSVSTLTIQRTQQEDSAVYLCASSPNRVEKLFFGSGTQLSVL.

This chain connects TRBV29-1 to TRBJ1-4; D is unresolved. Deletions cut 6 bases from V and 3 bases from J, with 14 bases between. Germline CDR1 is SQVTM and CDR2 is ANQGSEA. The CDR3 has 14 amino acids. DNA of the CDR3: TGCAGCGTGGCCCCGGTTGGTGCTAATGAAAAACTGTTTTTT. Amino acid sequence: CSVAPVGANEKLFF.

V gene TRBV9 combines with J gene TRBJ2-1, with TRBD2 identical over 8 bases. CDR1 and CDR2 (germline): SGDLS, YYNGEE. The CDR3 runs to 17 residues. Trimming cost V 2 bases and J 0 bases; bases outside gene matches: 7. CDR3 DNA sequence: TGTGCCAGCAGCGTCACTAGCGGAAGGAGCTCCTACAATGAGCAGTTCTTC. This codes for CASSVTSGRSSYNEQFF.

This clone was recorded only once. The chain has TRBV5-1 and TRBJ2-5; D is possibly TRBD2 (6 bases). Trimming cost V 3 bases and J 5 bases, with 11 bases left between them. Germline CDR1 is SGHRS and CDR2 is YFSETQ. The CDR3 loop spans 13 amino acids. CDR3 sequence: CASSWEVGETQYF. The CDR3 DNA reads TGCGCCAGCAGCTGGGAGGTAGGGGAGACCCAGTACTTC.

The chain has TRBV6-5 and TRBJ1-1; no clear D gene. V shed 7 bases and J shed 5 bases, with 11 bases lying between them. Looked up from germline, CDR1 is MNHEY and CDR2 is SVGAGI. CDR3 size: 12 residues. CDR3 protein: CASTREGTEAFF. CDR3 coding DNA: TGTGCCAGCACTAGAGAAGGGACTGAAGCTTTCTTT.

This chain links TRBV30 with TRBJ2-7; no clear D gene. CDR3 length equals 14 residues. Germline V gives CDR1 GTSNPN, CDR2 SVGIG (reference sequence). Trimming left V 0 bases short and J 3 bases short, with 12 bases between. CDR3 protein: CAWSVQPQNYEQYF. CDR3 in DNA: TGTGCCTGGAGTGTTCAACCCCAGAACTACGAGCAGTACTTC.

The rearrangement joins TRBV15 to TRBJ2-1, with D possibly matching TRBD2 (5 bases). The CDR3 sequence is 13 residues long. From germline, CDR1 is LNHNV and CDR2 YYDKDF (reference sequence). The V gene lost 0 bases and the J gene lost 15 bases, with 15 bases spanning the gap. The CDR3 bases are TGTGCCACCAGCAGAGATCTAGCCCTCTCTACGTTCTTC. Protein: CATSRDLALSTFF.

Written as DNA, the CDR3 is TGTGCCAGCAGCCTCGACAGGGTAGGAAACACCATATATTTT. It translates to CASSLDRVGNTIYF. The chain employs TRBV7-9 and TRBJ1-3; TRBD1 matches 7 bases. V was clipped by 5 bases and J by 4 bases; unmatched bases: 5. The CDR3 loop spans 14 amino acids. Germline CDR1 and CDR2: SEHNR and FQNEAQ (reference sequence).

This clone came up a few times. J is TRBJ2-7 and V is TRBV7-2, with 9 bases that match TRBD1. CDR3 length: 14 amino acids. V gave up 5 bases and J gave up 2 bases; unmatched junction bases: 4. Germline V gene lookup returns CDR1 SGHTA and CDR2 FQGNSA. CDR3 sequence (DNA): TGTGCCAGCAGCCCGACAGGGGGAACCTACGAGCAGTACTTC. Translated: CASSPTGGTYEQYF.

The chain employs TRBV6-1 and TRBJ1-2; the D is unclear. CDR3 length: 13 amino acids. V lost 0 bases and J 7 bases, leaving 9 bases between the germline ends. In germline, CDR1 is MNHNS, CDR2 SASEGT. In DNA, the CDR3 is TGTGCCAGCAGTGAAGCACGCAGCTCTGGCTACACCTTC. Amino acids: CASSEARSSGYTF.

CDR3 DNA sequence: TGTGCCAGCAGCTTACGACAGGCGAACACCGGGGAGCTGTTTTTT. This codes for CASSLRQANTGELFF. The chain employs TRBV7-9 and TRBJ2-2; D is possibly TRBD1 (6 bases). The germline V gene has CDR1 SEHNR and CDR2 FQNEAQ (reference sequence). CDR3 size: 15 residues. Trimming took off 2 bases at V and 0 bases at J, with 7 bases between the two ends.

V is TRBV5-1 and J is TRBJ2-3; D is unclear. Looked up from germline, CDR1 is SGHRS and CDR2 is YFSETQ. V was shortened by 3 bases and J by 2 bases, with 7 bases between the two germline ends. The length of the CDR3 is 13 residues. CDR3 in amino acids: CASSSSITDTQYF. CDR3 nucleotide sequence: TGCGCCAGCAGCTCCTCCATCACAGATACGCAGTATTTT.

The CDR3 protein is CASSLGQGASAEAFF. As DNA, the CDR3 is TGCGCCAGCAGCTTGGGACAGGGGGCAAGTGCTGAAGCTTTCTTT. V gene TRBV5-1 combines with J gene TRBJ1-1, with 10 bases that match TRBD1. CDR1 SGHRS and CDR2 YFSETQ come from the germline V gene. This CDR3 has 15 residues. The V gene end was trimmed by 0 bases and the J gene end by 6 bases; junction bases not matched to a gene: 5.

The V call is TRBV2, the J call TRBJ1-2; weak D call: TRBD1 (5 bases). The CDR3 sequence is 14 residues long. V was pared by 4 bases and J by 8 bases, with 17 bases between. Looked up from germline, CDR1 is SNHLY and CDR2 is FYNNEI. In DNA, the CDR3 is TGTGCCAGCAGTGCATCTGGGGCTCCGGAGGGCTACACCTTC. Encoded protein: CASSASGAPEGYTF.

V gene TRBV7-9 combines with J gene TRBJ2-6; D uncertain. Trimming pared 2 bases from V and 1 base from J, leaving 6 bases between. CDR1 and CDR2 from the germline V gene are SEHNR and FQNEAQ (reference sequence). This CDR3 has 15 amino acids. CDR3 nucleotides: TGTGCCAGCAGCTTAAGGAGATCTGGGGCCAACGTCCTGACTTTC. Protein sequence: CASSLRRSGANVLTF.

The CDR3 loop reads CASKKAGTDTQYF. The CDR3 coding sequence is TGTGCCAGCAAAAAGGCCGGCACAGATACGCAGTATTTT. The V call is TRBV6-5, the J call TRBJ2-3; D not resolved. Trimming stripped 7 bases from V and 1 base from J, with 9 bases between. In germline, CDR1 is MNHEY, CDR2 SVGAGI. The CDR3 has 13 residues.

The chain is built from TRBV25-1 and TRBJ2-7; no clear D. V dropped 7 bases and J dropped 0 bases, with 10 bases sitting between them. This CDR3 spans 13 amino acids. In germline, CDR1 is MGHDK, CDR2 SYGVNS. The CDR3 loop reads CASTSSVSYEQYF. DNA for the CDR3: TGTGCCAGCACCTCCAGCGTCTCCTACGAGCAGTACTTC.